The following is a T cell receptor (beta chain) sequence with its context. Its antigen is undetermined. A TCRbeta library incorporating unique molecular identifiers was prepared. MiXCR was run by TCRdb on the PCR reads, yielding one entry per CDR3 protein. This table holds hundreds of thousands of distinct CDR3 sequences, about an eighth found once. The V end was cut by 5 bases, the J end by 3 bases, with 12 bases between. The CDR3 runs to 14 residues. Per germline, CDR1 SGHRS and CDR2 YFSETQ. The record originates from a study of T-cell reconstitution after alpha-beta-depleted transplantation in children. Regarding the study as a whole: T-cell counts and diversity at one year following transplant were attributed mainly to newly produced T cells. Several hundred expanded graft clones reportedly were the source of alpha-beta T cells about two months after transplant. There were some patients whose high TCRbeta diversity at day 60 came from surviving recipient T cells and thymic progenitors.

V and J are TRBV5-1 and TRBJ1-5; D perhaps matches TRBD1 (6 bases). This sequence originates from a male patient between 5 and 17 years old who had a stem cell transplant for acute myeloid leukemia, so the T cells may come from the graft donor. Sequencing used PBMCs, mostly from graft donor cells, obtained 360 days after TCRalphabeta/CD19-depleted stem cell transplant. CDR3 amino acids: CASSRAGDNQPQHF. The CDR3 DNA sequence: TGCGCCAGCAGTAGGGCAGGGGACAATCAGCCCCAGCATTTT.